These T cell receptor beta chains were read from a single sample in a study of T cells in Graves' hyperthyroidism and ophthalmopathy. TCRdb re-called the multiplex PCR reads through MiXCR, storing one row per CDR3 protein. This table holds around 250,000 distinct CDR3 sequences, 24% found once. The specimen was blood. These receptors were taken from a woman between 40 and 50 years old with Graves' ophthalmopathy. Both conserved end residues are part of each CDR3. D genes are given only for firm matches. Clone size is given for some rows only: seen once, a few or many times, or a class if the clone is expanded.

abundance,v_gene,j_gene,d_gene,CDR3nt,CDR3aa
many,TRBV20-1,TRBJ1-1,NA,TGCAGTGCCCAAGCACGAAGGGGCTATATGAACACTGAAGCTTTCTTT,CSAQARRGYMNTEAFF
many,TRBV28,TRBJ2-7,TRBD1,TGTGCCAGCAGTGCACAGGGGAAGTCCTACGAGCAGTACTTC,CASSAQGKSYEQYF
many,TRBV28,TRBJ1-5,NA,TGTGCCAGCAGTTTAAACACAGGGAGTAAACCCCAGCATTTT,CASSLNTGSKPQHF
few,TRBV6-1,TRBJ2-7,TRBD1,TGTGCCAGCCAAGGGGGCGCCTACGAGCAGTACTTC,CASQGGAYEQYF
NA,TRBV9,TRBJ1-1,NA,TGTGCCAGCAGTGAGAATTGGAAGGCTGAAGCTTTCTTT,CASSENWKAEAFF
many,TRBV2,TRBJ2-7,TRBD2,TGTGCCAGCATTCTGGGACTAGCGGGAGACGATGCCGAGCAGTACTTC,CASILGLAGDDAEQYF
many,TRBV10-1,TRBJ1-5,NA,TGCGCCAGCCCCTTGACAGGGCCCCAGCATTTT,CASPLTGPQHF
many,TRBV6-5,TRBJ2-7,TRBD2,TGTGCCAGCAGTTACTCGACTAGCGGGGCCTACGAGCAGTACTTC,CASSYSTSGAYEQYF
NA,TRBV12-3/TRBV12-4,TRBJ1-2,TRBD1,TGTGCCAGCAGTTCCCAAGGGGGCGACTATGGCTACAACTTC,CASSSQGGDYGYNF
many,TRBV20-1,TRBJ2-7,TRBD2,TGCAGTACCCTGGATAGCGGGTACGAGCAGTACTTC,CSTLDSGYEQYF
many,TRBV20-1,TRBJ2-7,TRBD2,TGCAGTGCTAGCGCTAGCGGGACCTACGAGCAGTACTTC,CSASASGTYEQYF
many,TRBV19,TRBJ1-5,NA,TGTGCCAGTAGTATAGGTCAGTTGCCCCAGCATTTT,CASSIGQLPQHF
many,TRBV19,TRBJ2-2,NA,TGTGCCAGTAGTAGAGTAGTGGAAACCAACACCGGGGAGCTGTTTTTT,CASSRVVETNTGELFF
many,TRBV6-2/TRBV6-3,TRBJ2-7,TRBD2,TGTGCCAGCAGTTACTCGCAGGACCCTAGTCTGGCGGGAGACCTCTACGAGCAGTACTTC,CASSYSQDPSLAGDLYEQYF
NA,TRBV4-1,TRBJ1-2,NA,TGCGCCAGCAGCCAAGATCCCAGGGTAATCTACACCTTC,CASSQDPRVIYTF
many,TRBV27,TRBJ2-5,NA,TGTGCCAGCAGTTTAACCTGGGACAGCGGGCAGGGGGAGACCCAGTACTTC,CASSLTWDSGQGETQYF
many,TRBV20-1,TRBJ2-7,TRBD2,TGCAGTGCCCCCGGGACTAGTGACTACGAGCAGTACTTC,CSAPGTSDYEQYF
NA,TRBV18,TRBJ2-2,NA,TGTGCCAGCTCACTTAGACGGGAAACCGGGGAGCTGTTTTTT,CASSLRRETGELFF
NA,TRBV28,TRBJ2-5,NA,TGTGCGACCAGTGCGGGCAGGGAGACCCAGTACTTC,CATSAGRETQYF
many,TRBV12-3/TRBV12-4,TRBJ1-5,NA,TGTGCCAGCATCCAGGACTTCAATCAGCCCCAGCATTTT,CASIQDFNQPQHF
many,TRBV28,TRBJ1-1,NA,TGTGCCAGCAGAGAGGGGCGGGTAACTGAAGCTTTCTTT,CASREGRVTEAFF
NA,TRBV3-1,TRBJ2-7,TRBD1,TGTGCCAGCAGCCAAACAGACAGGGCCGGCCGACTGGAGCAGTACTTC,CASSQTDRAGRLEQYF
many,TRBV28,TRBJ2-7,TRBD2,TGTGCCAGCAGCCGGGAGGGCCGGGCCGAGCAGTACTTC,CASSREGRAEQYF
many,TRBV6-5,TRBJ1-5,NA,TGTGCCAGCAGACAGACAGATAGCAATCAGCCCCAGCATTTT,CASRQTDSNQPQHF
many,TRBV6-5,TRBJ2-5,NA,TGTGCCAGCAGTTACTCATGGGGGGCCGGGAGAGAGACCCAGTACTTC,CASSYSWGAGRETQYF
many,TRBV20-1,TRBJ2-2,TRBD2,TGCAGTGCTAGACTCACTAGCGGGGGGACCGGGGAGCTGTTTTTT,CSARLTSGGTGELFF
many,TRBV28,TRBJ2-5,NA,TGTGCCAGCAGTTACTACCTAGAGACCCAGTACTTC,CASSYYLETQYF
NA,TRBV25-1,TRBJ1-5,NA,TGTGCCAGCAGCCCCAGGTCAGGTATCAATCAGCCCCAGCATTTT,CASSPRSGINQPQHF
NA,TRBV28,TRBJ1-5,NA,TGTGCCAGCAAGGACACTCAAGGCAATCAGCCCCAGCATTTT,CASKDTQGNQPQHF
many,TRBV12-3/TRBV12-4,TRBJ1-1,NA,TGTGCCAGCAGTTTCCTGACAACCGAAGCTTTCTTT,CASSFLTTEAFF
many,TRBV5-1,TRBJ2-5,NA,TGCGCCAGCAGCGGGGGGACAGAGGGGGAGACCCAGTACTTC,CASSGGTEGETQYF
many,TRBV6-5,TRBJ2-5,NA,TGTGCCAGCAGTTACGGTCGAGGGCGAGAGACCCAGTACTTC,CASSYGRGRETQYF
once,TRBV12-5,TRBJ2-2,NA,TGTGCTAGTGGCGTTACGGGACGGCCATTCACCGGGGAGCTGTTTTTT,CASGVTGRPFTGELFF
NA,TRBV7-8,TRBJ2-7,NA,TGTGCCAGCAGCTTTGGGGGGAGTGAGCAGTACTTC,CASSFGGSEQYF
many,TRBV10-3,TRBJ2-5,TRBD2,TGTGCCATCAGTGACGGGACTAGCGAGGAAGAGACCCAGTACTTC,CAISDGTSEEETQYF
many,TRBV27,TRBJ1-2,TRBD1,TGTGCCAGCAGTTTAGACCCCCCCACAGGGGGTACGAGGTGGGGCTACACCTTC,CASSLDPPTGGTRWGYTF
NA,TRBV4-1,TRBJ2-5,TRBD2,TGCGCCAGCAGCCGGCATCATAGCGGGCCGCAAGAGACCCAGTACTTC,CASSRHHSGPQETQYF
many,TRBV5-1,TRBJ2-5,TRBD2,TGCGCCAGCAGCTTGGGATTAGCGGGACCACAGGGGACCCAGTACTTC,CASSLGLAGPQGTQYF
many,TRBV28,TRBJ1-1,NA,TGTGCCAGCAGTTTGGGGTTTGAAGCTTTCTTT,CASSLGFEAFF
NA,TRBV6-5,TRBJ2-3,NA,TGTGCCAGCAGTTCACAGGGTATGAGCACAGATACGCAGTATTTT,CASSSQGMSTDTQYF
NA,TRBV6-1,TRBJ1-1,NA,TGTGCCAGCAGTCCCCTCGCATCGAACACTGAAGCTTTCTTT,CASSPLASNTEAFF
NA,TRBV12-3/TRBV12-4,TRBJ2-7,NA,TGTGCCAGCAGTTTTCTAACAGCGGCCTACGAGCAGTACTTC,CASSFLTAAYEQYF
many,TRBV6-1,TRBJ1-5,NA,TGTGCCAGCAGTAAGAATAGCAATCAGCCCCAGCATTTT,CASSKNSNQPQHF
many,TRBV11-2,TRBJ1-3,NA,TGTGCCAGCAGCTTAGACCGGACCTCTGGAAACACCATATATTTT,CASSLDRTSGNTIYF
NA,TRBV6-1,TRBJ1-3,TRBD1,TGTGCCAGCAGGACGACAGGGGACACCATATATTTT,CASRTTGDTIYF
NA,TRBV29-1,TRBJ2-5,TRBD2,TGCAGCGTGGGGACTAGCGGGACAGAGACCCAGTACTTC,CSVGTSGTETQYF